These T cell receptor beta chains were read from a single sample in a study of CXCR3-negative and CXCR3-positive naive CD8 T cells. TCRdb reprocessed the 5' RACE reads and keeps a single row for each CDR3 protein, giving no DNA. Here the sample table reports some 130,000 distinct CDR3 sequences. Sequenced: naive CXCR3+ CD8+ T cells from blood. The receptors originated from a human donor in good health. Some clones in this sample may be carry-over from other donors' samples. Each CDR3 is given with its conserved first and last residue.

CDR3: CASSGTENTGELFF
length: 14
J: TRBJ2-2
V: TRBV6-4

CDR3: CSVEGLYNEQFF
length: 12
J: TRBJ2-1
V: TRBV29-1

CDR3: CASSYGRRGGGGDTQYF
length: 17
J: TRBJ2-3
V: TRBV6-5

CDR3: CASREGLAASYEQYF
length: 15
J: TRBJ2-7
V: TRBV10-1

CDR3: CASSQVSNTAIYEQYF
length: 16
J: TRBJ2-7
V: TRBV4-3

CDR3: CASAGQMNTEAFF
length: 13
J: TRBJ1-1
V: TRBV7-9

CDR3: CSVEVYTSGSSYEQYF
length: 16
J: TRBJ2-7
V: TRBV29-1

CDR3: CASSRGTGYMNTEAFF
length: 16
J: TRBJ1-1
V: TRBV18

CDR3: CASSEHTAPTEAFF
length: 14
J: TRBJ1-1
V: TRBV19

CDR3: CASLQTSGGSPSTDTQYF
length: 18
J: TRBJ2-3
V: TRBV12-3/TRBV12-4

CDR3: CASSVPGAADYEQYF
length: 15
J: TRBJ2-7
V: TRBV5-5

CDR3: CATRGLGHPPVSYYEQYF
length: 18
J: TRBJ2-7
V: TRBV24-1

CDR3: CSAWLLAGDTDTQYF
length: 15
J: TRBJ2-3
V: TRBV20-1

CDR3: CASSLAVASYEQYF
length: 14
J: TRBJ2-7
V: TRBV11-2

CDR3: CASSQEKSGGPYEQFF
length: 16
J: TRBJ2-1
V: TRBV14

CDR3: CASSENEEREQYF
length: 13
J: TRBJ2-7
V: TRBV2

CDR3: CASSLSLTGYEQYF
length: 14
J: TRBJ2-7
V: TRBV7-8